One sample yielded the 21 T cell receptor beta chains listed below, sequenced in a study of identical twins. MiXCR, run by TCRdb on the 5' RACE reads, gives a single entry per CDR3 protein. The data show 250,000 to 300,000 distinct CDR3 sequences, 8% to 9.5% seen once. This same sample was also taken into another study, of yellow fever vaccine responses in identical twins.

Sequencing was performed on CD8+ T cells sorted from blood. The receptors were sampled from a woman under 30 in good health.

CDR3 coding DNA: TGCAGTGCTAGAGACGAGACAGGGGTAGTTAACTATGGCTACACCTTC. Amino acids: CSARDETGVVNYGYTF. The chain employs TRBV20-1 and TRBJ1-2, with TRBD1 matching 8 bases. Trimming took 0 bases from V and 1 from J; bases not matched to a gene: 7. CDR1 is DFQATT, CDR2 SNEGSKA, per germline (reference sequence). The CDR3 spans 16 residues.

This clonotype was observed a handful of times. The rearrangement uses TRBV28 and TRBJ2-1; 12 bases match TRBD2. CDR1 is MDHEN and CDR2 is SYDVKM in the germline V gene. The CDR3 consists of 14 residues. J lost 8 bases, V lost 6 bases, and 5 bases had no gene match. CDR3 region: CASSPGLAGYEQFF. In DNA, the CDR3 is TGTGCCAGCAGCCCAGGACTAGCGGGATATGAGCAGTTCTTC.

This clonotype has just a few counts. The V and J genes are TRBV7-2 and TRBJ2-7; D gene unclear. CDR1 and CDR2 from the germline V gene are SGHTA and FQGNSA. The V and J ends lost 5 bases and 4 bases respectively, with 18 bases between them. The CDR3 sequence is 15 residues long. CDR3 residues: CASSPNGDQIYEQYF. The CDR3 DNA sequence: TGTGCCAGCAGCCCCAATGGTGACCAAATTTACGAGCAGTACTTC.

This clonotype was picked up many times. The chain joins TRBV29-1 to TRBJ2-2; D call uncertain. The CDR3 covers 12 residues. The germline V gene has CDR1 SQVTM and CDR2 ANQGSEA. V dropped 5 bases and J dropped 2 bases, with 6 bases sitting between them. The CDR3 reads CSVPHNTGELFF. The CDR3 region has the DNA TGCAGCGTTCCCCATAACACCGGGGAGCTGTTTTTT.

The genes are TRBV19 and TRBJ1-1; possibly TRBD1 for D (5 bases). The CDR3 runs 14 residues. Trimming removed 1 base at V and 3 bases at J, with 9 bases between. In germline, CDR1 is LNHDA, CDR2 SQIVND (reference sequence). CDR3 nucleotides: TGTGCCAGTAGTATAGGACAGTTAGACACTGAAGCTTTCTTT. Translated: CASSIGQLDTEAFF. Variable domain in full (rest from reference TRBV19 and TRBJ1-1): DGGITQSPKYLFRKEGQNVTLSCEQNLNHDAMYWYRQDPGQGLRLIYYSQIVNDFQKGDIAEGYSVSREKKESFPLTVTSAQKNPTAFYLCASSIGQLDTEAFFGQGTRLTVV.

The J gene is TRBJ2-1, the V gene TRBV27; D gene unclear. V was pared by 4 bases and J by 8 bases, with 6 bases between. The germline V gene has CDR1 MNHEY and CDR2 SMNVEV (reference sequence). This CDR3 region has 11 residues. The DNA of the CDR3 is TGTGCCAGCAGTTATGGGTATGAGCAGTTCTTC. Protein: CASSYGYEQFF.

The rearrangement links TRBV3-1 to TRBJ2-7, with 7 positions matching TRBD2. Per the germline V gene, CDR1 is LGHDT and CDR2 is YNNKEL (reference sequence). V lost 0 bases to trimming and J lost 5 bases; unmatched junction nucleotides: 7. This CDR3 has 15 residues. DNA for the CDR3: TGTGCCAGCAGCCAAGATCTAGGGAGGGTCGACGAGCAGTACTTC. Protein product: CASSQDLGRVDEQYF.

In its sample, this clonotype was seen a few times. V gene TRBV12-3 or TRBV12-4 combines with J gene TRBJ1-1; 9 bases are shared with TRBD1. V lost 6 bases and J lost 3; bases outside the gene matches: 14. The length of the CDR3 is 17 residues. CDR3 DNA sequence: TGTGCCAGCAGCTCTACAGGGGGCAAGGATGTGGACACTGAAGCTTTCTTT. Its translation is CASSSTGGKDVDTEAFF.

This clonotype has at least ten counts. This chain joins TRBV6-2 or TRBV6-3 and TRBJ2-2; D gene uncertain. Germline CDR1 is MNHEY and CDR2 is SVGEGT. The V end lost 0 bases, the J end lost 9 bases, and 8 bases lay between the germline ends. The CDR3 is made up of 13 amino acids. CDR3 loop: CASSYSIGRELFF. The CDR3 DNA reads TGTGCCAGCAGTTACTCGATTGGCAGGGAGCTGTTTTTT.

The chain carries TRBV6-1 and TRBJ2-2; 10 positions match TRBD2. Unmatched junction bases numbered 8, after V lost 8 bases and J lost 2 bases. CDR1 is MNHNS, CDR2 SASEGT, per germline. This CDR3 region has 16 residues. The CDR3 spells CASFGLAEFNTGELFF. In nucleotides, the CDR3 is TGTGCCAGCTTCGGACTAGCGGAATTTAACACCGGGGAGCTGTTTTTT.

In regard to this clonotype: At one end the junction does not follow the germline gene, possibly because of a read error. The V and J genes are TRBV20-1 and TRBJ2-1, with TRBD2 identical over 8 bases. The CDR3 is 17 residues long. The germline V gene encodes CDR1 DFQATT and CDR2 SNEGSKA (reference sequence). CDR3 DNA sequence: TGCTGTGCCGGTGCAACCCGGGGCCTAGCGGGCTACAATGAGCAGTTCTTC. Translating it yields CCAGATRGLAGYNEQFF.

The chain is built from TRBV3-1 and TRBJ2-5, with D perhaps TRBD2 (5 bases). The CDR3 consists of 13 residues. Germline loops: CDR1 LGHDT, CDR2 YNNKEL (reference sequence). V was trimmed by 3 bases and J by 3 bases, leaving 8 bases between them. This chain's CDR3 is CASSQGVEETQYF. The CDR3 DNA is TGTGCCAGCAGCCAGGGAGTAGAAGAGACCCAGTACTTC.

This clonotype was observed many times. The gene calls are TRBV14 and TRBJ2-7; maybe TRBD1 (6 bases). The CDR3 runs to 14 residues. The V and J ends lost 0 bases and 4 bases respectively, with 10 bases between them. Per the germline V gene, CDR1 is SGHDN and CDR2 is FVKESK. The CDR3 DNA reads TGTGCCAGCAGCCAAGAAGGGGGAACATACGAGCAGTACTTC. Translation gives CASSQEGGTYEQYF.

This rearrangement joins TRBV27 to TRBJ2-1; D may be TRBD2 (7 bases). Germline-derived CDR1 and CDR2 are MNHEY and SMNVEV (reference sequence). There are 15 residues in the CDR3. Trimming took off 3 bases at V and 7 bases at J, with 16 bases between the two ends. Here the CDR3 reads CASSLNAGAQNEQFF. The CDR3 DNA is TGTGCCAGCAGTTTGAACGCGGGGGCGCAAAATGAGCAGTTCTTC.

The sample holds a few counts of this clonotype. The chain combines TRBV7-9 with TRBJ1-5; perhaps TRBD1 as D (5 bases). V gave up 2 bases and J gave up 5 bases, with 10 bases separating them. This CDR3 comprises 14 residues. In germline, CDR1 is SEHNR, CDR2 FQNEAQ (reference sequence). Here the CDR3 reads CASSLRLGDQPQHF. As DNA, the CDR3 is TGTGCCAGCAGCTTAAGGTTAGGGGATCAGCCCCAGCATTTT.

As regards this clonotype: A junction boundary mismatches the germline segment, possibly from a read error. The chain is built from TRBV9 and TRBJ2-7; possible D gene TRBD2, 5 bases. Germline assignment: CDR1 SGDLS and CDR2 YYNGEE. The CDR3 has 15 amino acids. In nucleotides, the CDR3 is TGTGCCAGCAGCGGAACAGAGCGGAATTTCTACGAGCAGTGCTTC. Translated, it gives CASSGTERNFYEQCF.

This clonotype was observed a few times. The V gene is TRBV7-9, the J gene TRBJ2-2; D is uncertain. V dropped 3 bases and J dropped 5 bases, with 16 bases sitting between them. Germline V lookup: CDR1 SEHNR, CDR2 FQNEAQ (reference sequence). This CDR3 has 16 residues. The CDR3: CASSLVEGPFTGELFF. In DNA, the CDR3 is TGTGCCAGCAGCTTGGTAGAAGGGCCGTTTACCGGGGAGCTGTTTTTT.

The rearrangement uses TRBV10-3 and TRBJ2-1, with TRBD2 matching over 7 bases. Trimming took 1 base from V and 2 from J; bases not matched to a gene: 2. This CDR3 region has 15 residues. Looked up from germline, CDR1 is ENHRY and CDR2 is SYGVKD. The CDR3 DNA sequence: TGTGCCATCAGTGAGTTACTAGCGACCTACAATGAGCAGTTCTTC. Translating gives CAISELLATYNEQFF.

Ten or more counts support this clonotype. The chain has TRBV6-4 and TRBJ2-1; TRBD1 might be the D (5 bases). CDR3 length: 15 amino acids. Germline CDR1 and CDR2: MRHNA and SNTAGT. Trimming left V 3 bases short and J 5 bases short, with 14 bases between. The CDR3 reads CASSEGQGIHNEQFF. The CDR3 nucleotides are TGTGCCAGCAGTGAGGGTCAGGGAATCCACAATGAGCAGTTCTTC.

The chain carries TRBV29-1 and TRBJ2-7; D uncertain. Trimming shortened V by 3 bases and J by 7 bases, and 10 bases separated the two germline ends. This CDR3 spans 11 amino acids. From germline, CDR1 is SQVTM and CDR2 ANQGSEA. DNA of the CDR3: TGCAGCGTTGAGGAGTCATCTGAGCAGTACTTC. Its protein is CSVEESSEQYF.

In its sample, this clonotype was seen many times. The chain joins TRBV4-3 to TRBJ2-3, with 7 bases aligning to TRBD1. The CDR3 length is 16 residues. The germline V gene has CDR1 LGHNA and CDR2 YSLEER. V trimming: 4 bases; J trimming: 2 bases; junction bases outside the gene matches: 9. Here the CDR3 reads CASSPHRDSYTDTQYF. CDR3 coding DNA: TGCGCCAGCAGCCCGCATAGGGACAGCTACACAGATACGCAGTATTTT.